This entry is about one T cell receptor beta chain. Per the original methods: It was from reference gene primer amplification that nucleated cell counts were estimated. TCRdb's copy holds only in-frame clones and misses some; the assay was immunoSEQ multiplex PCR. Clone size and V and J calls were adopted from that table, with D and trimming inferred from the DNA. The sample yields some 240,000 clones, about four fifths seen once. The CDR3 extends over 12 amino acids. V lost 3 bases, J lost 9 bases, and 6 bases lay in between. Germline V gives CDR1 MDHEN, CDR2 SYDVKM. These data belong to a study of blood T cell repertoires in COVID-19. Study context: Italy, Spain and the United States were the sources of the convalescent and acute COVID-19 samples. Sample material is recorded as cDNA or gDNA derived from T cells, B-cell-depleted T cells, or PBMCs.

The Seattle site enrolled patients during active infection and followed them longitudinally. The chain employs TRBV28 and TRBJ1-6; D not resolved. The source of this sequence is a woman of 80 years or more with COVID-19, enrolled during active disease. Sequenced sample: peripheral blood. The CDR3 protein is CASSFGGSPLHF. Written as DNA, the CDR3 is TGTGCCAGCAGTTTCGGAGGTTCACCCCTCCACTTT.